This entry lists 12 T cell receptor beta chains sequenced from one sample in a study of cytomegalovirus exposure and HLA in healthy donors. The PCR was carried out with 60 Vbeta primers and 13 Jbeta primers. Using immunoSEQ multiplex PCR, the repertoire was profiled, and TCRdb retains in-frame clones only, with some absent. The sample lists tens of thousands of clones; over 60% were seen once. Sequences were obtained from PBMCs. The receptors originated from a woman in her thirties or forties in good health and CMV-seropositive.

This chain uses TRBV5-1 with TRBJ2-1; 9 bases are a match to TRBD1. V was clipped by 4 bases and J by 5 bases; unmatched bases: 10. CDR3 length: 16 residues. Germline assignment: CDR1 SGHRS and CDR2 YFSETQ. The DNA of the CDR3 is TGCGCCAGCAGCCCAGCCCCGGGACAGGGCCACAATGAGCAGTTCTTC. Its protein is CASSPAPGQGHNEQFF. Based on the CDR3 plus reference TRBV5-1 and TRBJ2-1, the full variable domain is KAGVTQTPRYLIKTRGQQVTLSCSPISGHRSVSWYQQTPGQGLQFLFEYFSETQRNKGNFPGRFSGRQFSNSRSEMNVSTLELGDSALYLCASSPAPGQGHNEQFFGPGTRLTVL.

The V and J genes are TRBV5-4 and TRBJ1-1; 12 nucleotides align to TRBD1. The CDR3 loop spans 15 amino acids. Losses at the gene ends were 4 bases for V and 5 bases for J; bases not matched to a gene: 6. Germline V CDR1 and CDR2: SGHNT, YYREEE (reference sequence). The CDR3 is CASSRGTGGYTEAFF. The CDR3 DNA reads as TGTGCCAGCAGCAGAGGGACAGGGGGCTATACTGAAGCTTTCTTT.

This chain links TRBV4-3 with TRBJ2-7; 7 bases line up with TRBD1. The germline V gene encodes CDR1 LGHNA and CDR2 YSLEER. V was pared by 5 bases and J by 0 bases, with 4 bases of the junction left unmatched. CDR3 length equals 14 residues. CDR3 amino acids: CASSTGQTSYEQYF. CDR3 nucleotide sequence: TGCGCCAGCAGCACGGGACAGACCTCCTACGAGCAGTACTTC.

This clone appeared a few times. V and J are TRBV7-3 and TRBJ2-1, with D maybe TRBD1 (5 bases). V was pared by 5 bases and J by 5 bases, with 10 bases between. The germline V gene has CDR1 SGHTA and CDR2 FQGTGA. There are 13 residues in the CDR3. DNA for the CDR3: TGTGCCAGCAGCACTACAGGCAACAATGAGCAGTTCTTC. The encoded protein is CASSTTGNNEQFF. Complete variable domain (other parts from reference TRBV7-3 and TRBJ2-1): GAGVSQTPSNKVTEKGKYVELRCDPISGHTALYWYRQSLGQGPEFLIYFQGTGAADDSGLPNDRFFAVRPEGSVSTLKIQRTERGDSAVYLCASSTTGNNEQFFGPGTRLTVL.

This clone was found a few times. The V gene is TRBV29-1, the J gene TRBJ1-2; tentatively, D is TRBD1 (5 bases). Deletions cut 4 bases from V and 8 bases from J, with 11 bases between. This CDR3 comprises 11 residues. Germline V gene lookup returns CDR1 SQVTM and CDR2 ANQGSEA. The CDR3 sequence is CSVAGGRGYTF. CDR3 coding DNA: TGCAGCGTTGCGGGGGGGAGAGGCTACACCTTC.

This clone was seen only a few times. The V gene is TRBV5-8, the J gene TRBJ1-2, with TRBD1 matching over 9 bases. The germline gives CDR1 SGHTS, CDR2 YDEGEE. This CDR3 has 14 amino acids. V shed 4 bases, J shed 4 bases, and the junction held 5 bases outside the gene matches. Written as DNA, the CDR3 is TGTGCCAGCAGCAACGACAGGGGGATCTATGGCTACACCTTC. This gives the protein CASSNDRGIYGYTF. The full variable domain, completed using reference TRBV5-8 and TRBJ1-2, is EAGVTQSPTHLIKTRGQQATLRCSPISGHTSVYWYQQALGLGLQFLLWYDEGEERNRGNFPPRFSGRQFPNYSSELNVNALELEDSALYLCASSNDRGIYGYTFGSGTRLTVV.

The rearrangement links TRBV28 to TRBJ1-1; D may be TRBD1 (6 bases). V was trimmed by 6 bases and J by 0 bases, leaving 11 bases between them. There are 14 residues in the CDR3. Looked up from germline, CDR1 is MDHEN and CDR2 is SYDVKM. CDR3 sequence: CASRSRGLNTEAFF. CDR3 in DNA: TGTGCCAGCAGATCCAGGGGCTTGAACACTGAAGCTTTCTTT. The full variable domain, with the rest looked up from reference TRBV28 and TRBJ1-1, is DVKVTQSSRYLVKRTGEKVFLECVQDMDHENMFWYRQDPGLGLRLIYFSYDVKMKEKGDIPEGYSVSREKKERFSLILESASTNQTSMYLCASRSRGLNTEAFFGQGTRLTVV.

The V call is TRBV4-1, the J call TRBJ2-7; TRBD2 matches at 7 bases. CDR3 length: 14 residues. Per germline, CDR1 MGHRA and CDR2 YSYEKL. V gave up 1 base and J gave up 4 bases; unmatched junction bases: 4. CDR3 nucleotide sequence: TGCGCCAGCAGCCAAGGCATCGGGAGGTACGAGCAGTACTTC. Residues: CASSQGIGRYEQYF.

The gene calls are TRBV28 and TRBJ1-1, with 7 bases that match TRBD1. CDR3 length: 13 amino acids. Germline lookup yields CDR1 MDHEN and CDR2 SYDVKM. V dropped 5 bases and J dropped 11; count of bases not matched to a gene: 11. The CDR3 sequence is CASSVGQARIAFF. CDR3 DNA: TGTGCCAGCAGTGTCGGACAGGCACGTATCGCTTTCTTT.

The rearrangement joins TRBV6-1 to TRBJ1-2; D unresolved. Trimming removed 3 bases at V and 9 bases at J, with 11 bases between. The CDR3 has 12 amino acids. Germline lookup yields CDR1 MNHNS and CDR2 SASEGT. CDR3 DNA: TGTGCCAGCAGTGATGTCCAGGAACGCTACACCTTC. It translates to CASSDVQERYTF.

The V call is TRBV27, the J call TRBJ1-2; 7 positions agree with TRBD1. J lost 4 bases, V lost 3 bases, and 8 bases had no gene match. In germline, CDR1 is MNHEY, CDR2 SMNVEV (reference sequence). CDR3 length: 15 residues. CDR3 sequence (DNA): TGTGCCAGCAGTTTTAGACAGGGCGGTGGCTATGGCTACACCTTC. Amino acid sequence: CASSFRQGGGYGYTF.

The chain employs TRBV5-4 and TRBJ1-2; D is unresolved. The CDR3 is made up of 13 amino acids. Trimming shortened V by 0 bases and J by 2 bases, and 5 bases separated the two germline ends. Per the germline V gene, CDR1 is SGHNT and CDR2 is YYREEE (reference sequence). In DNA form, the CDR3 reads TGTGCCAGCAGCTTGGCAGGAAACTATGGCTACACCTTC. This translates into CASSLAGNYGYTF.